Presented here are 32 T cell receptor beta chains from one specimen sequenced in a study of vaccination effects on CD4 cells after COVID-19. Assay: immunoSEQ multiplex PCR; the TCRdb copy retains only in-frame clones and omits some. The sample includes more than 20,000 clones, approximately 69% of them seen just once. Expansion of antigen-specific CD4+ T cells with viral peptide pools was carried out by the ViraFEST assay before sequencing. CD4+ T cell isolation took place after less than 13 days of culture. From March to December 2020, the person had a SARS-CoV-2 infection that was confirmed by PCR. No antigen has been identified for these receptors. Sample: CD4+ T cells from PBMCs cultured with SARS-CoV-2 spike peptides, taken before COVID-19 vaccination. These receptor sequences come from a human donor who had a prior SARS-CoV-2 infection.

The CDR3 coding sequence is TGTGCCAGCAACCTAATACTAGCGGGGGGACCCCACAGCTCCTACAATGAGCAGTTCTTC. It encodes CASNLILAGGPHSSYNEQFF. The chain is built from TRBV11-3 and TRBJ2-1; 12 bases fit TRBD2. V lost 7 bases, J lost 0 bases, and 16 bases stayed unmatched. This CDR3 region has 20 residues. The V gene's germline CDR1 is SGHNT and CDR2 YENEEA.

With regard to this clone: The sample contains more than one DNA sequence encoding this CDR3. This chain joins TRBV5-1 and TRBJ2-3; perhaps TRBD2 as D (5 bases). This CDR3 has 16 residues. Trimming left V 0 bases short and J 1 base short, with 12 bases between. CDR1 and CDR2 from the germline V gene are SGHRS and YFSETQ. The CDR3 loop reads CASSLGPSRGTDTQYF. CDR3 nucleotides: TGCGCCAGCAGCTTGGGTCCCTCGCGGGGCACAGATACGCAGTATTTT.

This clone is a singleton in its sample. The rearrangement joins TRBV15 to TRBJ1-2; no definite D call. Per germline, CDR1 LNHNV and CDR2 YYDKDF (reference sequence). Trimming cost V 0 bases and J 6 bases, with 20 bases left between them. The CDR3 consists of 17 residues. The CDR3: CATSREIIPRRYHGYTF. CDR3 bases: TGTGCCACCAGCAGAGAAATAATACCCCGGCGGTATCATGGCTACACCTTC.

V gene TRBV28 combines with J gene TRBJ1-2; weak D call: TRBD1 (6 bases). The CDR3 is 15 residues long. Trimming took 4 bases from V and 4 from J, leaving 16 bases between them. Germline V CDR1 and CDR2: MDHEN, SYDVKM. The CDR3 reads CASSSGVKGSYGYTF. As DNA, the CDR3 is TGTGCCAGCAGTTCAGGGGTTAAAGGAAGCTATGGCTACACCTTC.

This rearrangement joins TRBV28 to TRBJ2-7; 9 nucleotides line up with TRBD1. Germline assignment: CDR1 MDHEN and CDR2 SYDVKM. The V segment lost 7 bases and the J segment 6 bases; nucleotides outside the gene matches: 13. There are 15 residues in the CDR3. The CDR3 loop reads CASTPGQGSGPEQYF. Written as DNA, the CDR3 is TGTGCCAGCACCCCCGGACAGGGGTCAGGTCCCGAGCAGTACTTC.

The chain carries TRBV24-1 and TRBJ2-1; perhaps TRBD2 as D (5 bases). The germline V and J ends were trimmed by 10 bases and 4 bases, with 19 bases remaining between them. This CDR3 is 15 amino acids long. The germline V gene has CDR1 KGHDR and CDR2 SFDVKD. This chain's CDR3 is CATQSGMLPYNEQFF. Written as DNA, the CDR3 is TGTGCCACTCAGTCCGGGATGCTACCATACAATGAGCAGTTCTTC.

The rearrangement links TRBV6-5 to TRBJ2-7; a possible D gene is TRBD1 (6 bases). This CDR3 has 13 residues. Germline V CDR1 and CDR2: MNHEY, SVGAGI. Trimming removed 5 bases at V and 3 bases at J, with 11 bases between. The CDR3 protein is CASSQQGIYEQYF. CDR3 nucleotides: TGTGCCAGCAGTCAGCAGGGGATCTACGAGCAGTACTTC.

The J gene is TRBJ1-1, the V gene TRBV3-1 (or the pseudogene TRBV3-2); 8 bases agree with TRBD1. CDR3 length: 15 residues. Germline CDR1 LGHDT, CDR2 YNNKEL (reference sequence). V lost 0 bases to trimming and J lost 6 bases; unmatched junction nucleotides: 6. The CDR3 bases are TGTGCCAGCAGCCAAGACTCAGGGGGCTTGTCTGAAGCTTTCTTT. This translates into CASSQDSGGLSEAFF.

The chain recombines TRBV6-2 or TRBV6-3 with TRBJ2-7; D unresolved. There are 12 residues in the CDR3. Germline V CDR1 and CDR2: MNHEY, SVGEGT. The V end lost 3 bases, the J end lost 3 bases, and 6 bases lay between the germline ends. The CDR3 region is CASSYPSYEQYF. CDR3 DNA: TGTGCCAGCAGTTATCCCAGCTACGAGCAGTACTTC.

The chain couples TRBV11-2 to TRBJ2-7, with D unclear. The V gene lost 1 base and the J gene lost 3 bases, with 10 bases spanning the gap. Germline V gene data show CDR1 as SGHAT and CDR2 as FQNNGV. The CDR3 has 14 amino acids. The CDR3 loop is CASSLAWSGYEQYF. The CDR3 DNA reads as TGTGCCAGCAGCTTAGCCTGGTCGGGCTACGAGCAGTACTTC.

This clone was seen a handful of times. The chain links TRBV2 to TRBJ2-3; no clear D gene. The CDR3 sequence is 14 residues long. With 5 bases removed from V and 0 bases from J, the gap between germline ends came to 9 bases. The germline CDR1 and CDR2 sequences are SNHLY and FYNNEI. CDR3 residues: CASSPGSSTDTQYF. The CDR3 DNA reads TGTGCCAGCAGTCCCGGCAGCAGCACAGATACGCAGTATTTT.

This rearrangement joins TRBV10-3 to TRBJ2-7; the D gene is possibly TRBD2 (5 bases). The CDR3 covers 12 residues. Germline loops: CDR1 ENHRY, CDR2 SYGVKD. Trimming cost V 8 bases and J 2 bases, with 10 bases left between them. The CDR3 sequence: CAISPGTYEQYF. The CDR3 DNA reads TGTGCCATCTCCCCGGGGACCTACGAGCAGTACTTC.

The chain couples TRBV6-5 to TRBJ1-1, with no clear D. V lost 10 bases and J lost 3, with 12 bases in between. Germline V gives CDR1 MNHEY, CDR2 SVGAGI. CDR3 length: 12 residues. The CDR3 DNA reads as TGTGCCACCGCCCGGGGAGACACTGAAGCTTTCTTT. It specifies CATARGDTEAFF.

By frequency in the sample, this clone is medium-sized (0.01 to 0.1%). The V gene is TRBV12-3 or TRBV12-4, the J gene TRBJ1-6; D gene ambiguous. This CDR3 spans 12 amino acids. Trimming took off 1 base at V and 12 bases at J, with 7 bases between the two ends. CDR3 amino acids: CASSLGGGPLHF. For the CDR3, the DNA is TGTGCCAGCAGTTTAGGGGGTGGACCCCTCCACTTT.

V and J are TRBV7-2 and TRBJ2-1; 10 bases line up with TRBD2. The CDR3 has 15 residues. J lost 13 bases, V lost 1 base, and 10 bases had no gene match. Per the germline V gene, CDR1 is SGHTA and CDR2 is FQGNSA. The CDR3 spells CASSLGGGLALVQFF. CDR3 DNA sequence: TGTGCCAGCAGCTTAGGTGGGGGACTAGCGCTGGTCCAGTTCTTC.

This clone has only one observation. Here the CDR3 reads CASSLGGIYNSPLHF. The CDR3 region has the DNA TGTGCCAGCAGCTTAGGAGGGATCTATAATTCACCCCTCCACTTT. The chain employs TRBV11-3 and TRBJ1-6; D ambiguous. Germline V gene lookup returns CDR1 SGHNT and CDR2 YENEEA. V lost 1 base and J 3 bases, leaving 7 bases between the germline ends. The CDR3 sequence is 15 residues long.

The chain joins TRBV5-4 to TRBJ2-1; TRBD2 agrees at 10 bases. The germline gives CDR1 SGHNT, CDR2 YYREEE (reference sequence). The CDR3 has 16 residues. V shed 4 bases and J 8 bases; nucleotides not matched to a gene: 12. The CDR3 protein is CASSTGLAARDYEQFF. CDR3 DNA sequence: TGTGCCAGCAGCACCGGACTAGCGGCCCGGGACTATGAGCAGTTCTTC.

J is TRBJ2-3 and V is TRBV7-3; the match to TRBD1 covers 7 bases. The germline CDR1 and CDR2 sequences are SGHTA and FQGTGA. Losses at the gene ends were 4 bases for V and 1 base for J; bases not matched to a gene: 8. This CDR3 is built from 16 residues. The CDR3, as DNA: TGTGCCAGCAGCTCCCAGGGGGATCCCGGCACAGATACGCAGTATTTT. Protein: CASSSQGDPGTDTQYF.

The chain uses TRBV6-5 and TRBJ2-3; maybe TRBD2 (7 bases). CDR1 and CDR2 from the germline V gene are MNHEY and SVGAGI. The V gene lost 0 bases and the J gene lost 5 bases, with 15 bases spanning the gap. This CDR3 has 16 amino acids. DNA for the CDR3: TGTGCCAGCAGTTACTCGTTCGGGGGGCGGGGAGATACGCAGTATTTT. It translates to CASSYSFGGRGDTQYF.

The chain uses TRBV7-2 and TRBJ2-5; 13 bases fit TRBD2. Germline CDR1 and CDR2: SGHTA and FQGNSA. Trimming cost V 3 bases and J 7 bases; bases outside gene matches: 8. CDR3 size: 16 residues. As DNA, the CDR3 is TGTGCCAGCAGCTTGGGACTAGCGGGGCTAAGCGGGACCCAGTACTTC. This translates into CASSLGLAGLSGTQYF. The variable domain in full, with the rest retrieved from reference TRBV7-2 and TRBJ2-5, is GAGVSQSPSNKVTEKGKDVELRCDPISGHTALYWYRQSLGQGLEFLIYFQGNSAPDKSGLPSDRFSAERTGGSVSTLTIQRTQQEDSAVYLCASSLGLAGLSGTQYFGPGTRLLVL.

The chain is built from TRBV3-1 (or the pseudogene TRBV3-2) and TRBJ1-1; D gene ambiguous. Germline CDR1 LGHDT, CDR2 YNNKEL (reference sequence). The germline V and J ends were trimmed by 5 bases and 1 base, with 11 bases remaining between them. This CDR3 spans 14 amino acids. CDR3 nucleotides: TGTGCCAGCAGCTTTAGGTTTGGGAACACTGAAGCTTTCTTT. Translated, it gives CASSFRFGNTEAFF.

The V and J genes are TRBV7-2 and TRBJ1-2; a possible D gene is TRBD1 (6 bases). Germline lookup yields CDR1 SGHTA and CDR2 FQGNSA. Trimming left V 6 bases short and J 4 bases short, with 18 bases between. The CDR3 contains 15 residues. The CDR3, as DNA: TGTGCCAGCAGTTACGGACAGAGACCTCTCTATGGCTACACCTTC. Its translation: CASSYGQRPLYGYTF. Based on the CDR3 plus reference TRBV7-2 and TRBJ1-2, the full variable domain is GAGVSQSPSNKVTEKGKDVELRCDPISGHTALYWYRQSLGQGLEFLIYFQGNSAPDKSGLPSDRFSAERTGGSVSTLTIQRTQQEDSAVYLCASSYGQRPLYGYTFGSGTRLTVV.

The chain is built from TRBV6-5 and TRBJ1-2; D is ambiguous. CDR1 is MNHEY and CDR2 is SVGAGI in the germline V gene. This CDR3 has 13 residues. V lost 7 bases and J 3 bases, leaving 12 bases between the germline ends. The CDR3 nucleotides are TGTGCCAGCAATCGACTTGGGGACTATGGCTACACCTTC. Translating gives CASNRLGDYGYTF.

This chain links TRBV6-5 with TRBJ2-7, with D possibly being TRBD1 or TRBD2 (5 bases each). The CDR3 loop spans 15 amino acids. With 6 bases removed from V and 0 bases from J, the gap between germline ends came to 15 bases. Looked up from germline, CDR1 is MNHEY and CDR2 is SVGAGI. This CDR3 is CASSAGEGSSYEQYF. The CDR3 nucleotides read TGTGCCAGCAGCGCAGGTGAGGGGAGCTCCTACGAGCAGTACTTC.

The chain employs TRBV5-1 and TRBJ2-5; tentatively, D is TRBD1 (6 bases). V lost 3 bases, J lost 1 base, and 10 bases lay in between. This CDR3 has 14 amino acids. CDR1 and CDR2 from the germline V gene are SGHRS and YFSETQ. DNA of the CDR3: TGCGCCAGCAGCTACGGGACAACCCAAGAGACCCAGTACTTC. It codes for CASSYGTTQETQYF.

The V call is TRBV7-6, the J call TRBJ2-3, with 9 nucleotides matching TRBD2. This CDR3 comprises 17 residues. V trimming: 6 bases; J trimming: 5 bases; junction bases outside the gene matches: 15. CDR1 and CDR2 from the germline V gene are SGHVS and FNYEAQ. The CDR3 loop reads CASSPVGVAGAGDTQYF. In DNA form, the CDR3 reads TGTGCCAGCAGTCCAGTGGGGGTAGCGGGAGCCGGAGATACGCAGTATTTT.

The chain couples TRBV4-3 to TRBJ2-1; possibly TRBD2 for D (5 bases). The CDR3 spans 14 residues. Per germline, CDR1 LGHNA and CDR2 YSLEER. Trimming removed 3 bases from V and 10 bases from J, with 16 bases in between. CDR3 DNA: TGCGCCAGCAGCCACCCACTTATCGGAGGAGAGCAGTTCTTC. Encoded protein: CASSHPLIGGEQFF.

The chain is built from TRBV9 and TRBJ2-7; D possibly corresponds to TRBD2 (6 bases). V was cut by 0 bases and J by 0 bases, with 10 bases left in between. The CDR3 has 15 amino acids. CDR1 and CDR2 (germline): SGDLS, YYNGEE. The chain's CDR3 is CASSVGGTSSYEQYF. CDR3 nucleotide sequence: TGTGCCAGCAGCGTAGGCGGGACCAGCTCCTACGAGCAGTACTTC.

This clone was seen a few times. Here the CDR3 DNA reads TGTGCCACCAGTGATTCACGGGACTTTGGAAACACCATATATTTT. Its translation is CATSDSRDFGNTIYF. J is TRBJ1-3 and V is TRBV24-1; tentatively, D is TRBD1 (5 bases). The CDR3 is 15 amino acids. V gave up 2 bases and J gave up 3 bases, with 10 bases separating them. Germline loops: CDR1 KGHDR, CDR2 SFDVKD.

The rearrangement uses TRBV30 and TRBJ1-2, with TRBD1 matching over 9 bases. V was pared by 8 bases and J by 4 bases, with 11 bases of the junction left unmatched. Germline values: CDR1 GTSNPN, CDR2 SVGIG (reference sequence). The CDR3 has 14 amino acids. The CDR3 DNA follows: TGTGCCCAATCTCGGACAGGGGCGAGCTATGGCTACACCTTC. Its translation: CAQSRTGASYGYTF.

The V and J genes are TRBV9 and TRBJ2-7; TRBD2 agrees at 9 bases. Germline CDR1 reads SGDLS; CDR2 reads YYNGEE. The trim removed 0 bases at V and 2 bases at J, leaving 6 bases unmatched. This CDR3 has 16 amino acids. The CDR3 coding sequence is TGTGCCAGCAGCGTAGACATAGCGGGAGTCCCCTACGAGCAGTACTTC. This codes for CASSVDIAGVPYEQYF.

A few counts support this clone. The CDR3 DNA sequence: TGCGCCAGCAGCCAAGACAGGGGTAAGAACGAGCAGTACTTC. This encodes CASSQDRGKNEQYF. The chain employs TRBV4-3 and TRBJ2-7; tentative D call: TRBD1 (6 bases). Germline values: CDR1 LGHNA, CDR2 YSLEER. Trimming pared 0 bases from V and 5 bases from J, leaving 11 bases between. The CDR3 length is 14 residues.